This TCR beta chain originates from a study of blood T cell repertoires in COVID-19. Study in general: COVID-19 samples, acute and convalescent, were from the United States, Italy and Spain.

Original processing methods: Reference gene primer amplification gave nucleated cell count estimates. Data came from immunoSEQ multiplex PCR; TCRdb stores just in-frame clones and leaves some out. Clonal size and the V and J genes are those of that table, whereas D and trimming came from the DNA. The sample yields 270,000 or so clones, about 89% seen once. To note about this clone: This specimen includes other DNA sequences encoding the same CDR3.

The germline V gene encodes CDR1 MNHEY and CDR2 SVGAGI. With 6 bases removed from V and 3 bases from J, the gap between germline ends came to 8 bases. This CDR3 has 12 amino acids. This sequence originates from a middle-aged man with acute or convalescent COVID-19. This chain links TRBV6-5 with TRBJ1-1, with D unclear. The sample was peripheral blood. The CDR3 DNA reads TGTGCCAGCAGCCGGGGAGACACTGAAGCTTTCTTT. Translated, it gives CASSRGDTEAFF.